These T cell receptor beta chains were read from a single sample in a study of blood T cell repertoires in COVID-19. Measured with immunoSEQ multiplex PCR; TCRdb has only the in-frame clones, and not every one. This sample has roughly 280,000 clones, with around 90% found just once. Sequencing was carried out using PBMCs or T cells enriched from blood (not recorded which). These receptors were obtained from a man in his forties who had been exposed to COVID-19. CDR3s include the opening cysteine and the closing phenylalanine or tryptophan. Fields, in order: CDR3 length, V gene, J gene, clone size, D gene, CDR3 protein, CDR3 DNA. The D gene is left open where the match is weak. Clone size is given for some rows only: seen once, a few or many times, or a class if the clone is expanded.

>16|TRBV30|TRBJ2-2|.|.
CAWSSRSGTFTGELFF
TGTGCCTGGAGTTCGAGAAGCGGTACCTTCACCGGGGAGCTGTTTTTT
>13|TRBV27|TRBJ1-2|.|.
CASSSGARFGYTF
TGTGCCAGCAGTTCAGGGGCGAGGTTTGGCTACACCTTC
>15|TRBV6-6|TRBJ1-1|.|.
CASSYDGRGSTEAFF
TGTGCCAGCAGTTACGACGGCCGGGGATCCACTGAAGCTTTCTTT
>15|TRBV9|TRBJ2-7|.|TRBD2
CASSVGLAGAYEQYF
TGTGCCAGCAGCGTAGGACTAGCGGGAGCCTACGAGCAGTACTTC
>15|TRBV11-2|TRBJ2-5|few|TRBD1
CASSQQGANRGSQYF
TGTGCCAGCAGCCAACAGGGGGCGAATAGAGGATCCCAGTACTTC
>17|TRBV28|TRBJ2-5|.|TRBD2
CATLRPFGGRTQETQYF
TGTGCCACCCTACGTCCCTTTGGCGGGAGGACTCAAGAGACCCAGTACTTC
>15|TRBV9|TRBJ2-1|.|TRBD2
CASSVGAGEVNEQFF
TGTGCCAGCAGCGTAGGTGCGGGAGAAGTCAATGAGCAGTTCTTC
>13|TRBV5-1|TRBJ2-1|.|.
CASARSSYNEQFF
TGCGCCAGCGCTAGGAGCTCCTACAATGAGCAGTTCTTC
>14|TRBV18|TRBJ2-1|.|TRBD2
CASSYIAGRNEQFF
TGTGCCAGCTCGTATATAGCGGGACGCAATGAGCAGTTCTTC
>17|TRBV9|TRBJ2-2|.|TRBD2
CASSGPLAGGPTGELFF
TGTGCCAGCAGCGGCCCACTAGCGGGAGGGCCTACCGGGGAGCTGTTTTTT
>15|TRBV2|TRBJ1-5|.|TRBD1
CASRGTDNSNQPQHF
TGTGCCAGCAGAGGGACAGATAATAGCAATCAGCCCCAGCATTTT
>15|TRBV28|TRBJ1-4|.|.
CASRGGILGNEKLFF
TGTGCCAGCCGAGGAGGGATTTTGGGAAATGAAAAACTGTTTTTT
>16|TRBV6-6|TRBJ2-3|.|TRBD2
CASSLNGLADTDTQYF
TGTGCCAGCAGTCTCAATGGACTAGCGGATACAGATACGCAGTATTTT
>16|TRBV4-1|TRBJ2-7|once|TRBD1
CASSQDQRQGTYEQYF
TGCGCCAGCAGCCAAGATCAGAGACAGGGGACGTACGAGCAGTACTTC
>16|TRBV5-1|TRBJ2-7|.|TRBD2
CASSPETSGRTYEQYF
TGCGCCAGCAGCCCGGAAACTAGCGGGAGGACCTACGAGCAGTACTTC
>15|TRBV19|TRBJ2-2|.|TRBD1
CASRGTGGMAGELFF
TGTGCCAGTAGGGGGACAGGGGGGATGGCCGGGGAGCTGTTTTTT
>15|TRBV6-5|TRBJ2-7|once|.
CASSYTVGFSYEQYF
TGTGCCAGCAGTTACACTGTGGGCTTTAGCTACGAGCAGTACTTC